Shown below are 18 T cell receptor beta chains from a single sample sequenced in a study of blood T cell repertoires in COVID-19. Clones were read by immunoSEQ multiplex PCR, and TCRdb kept only the in-frame ones, dropping some. The table records about 150,000 clones, approximately 85% of them present only once. Sequenced material: peripheral blood. The receptors originated from a woman aged 60-70 years with COVID-19, enrolled during active disease.

The genes are TRBV19 and TRBJ2-1; 7 bases are a match to TRBD1. Trimming took 3 bases from V and 2 from J; bases not matched to a gene: 7. The germline V gene encodes CDR1 LNHDA and CDR2 SQIVND (reference sequence). This CDR3 contains 16 residues. The CDR3 protein is CASSMWGTVTYNEQFF. Written as DNA, the CDR3 is TGTGCCAGTAGTATGTGGGGGACAGTTACCTACAATGAGCAGTTCTTC.

The rearrangement joins TRBV19 to TRBJ2-7; no reliable D call. From germline, CDR1 is LNHDA and CDR2 SQIVND (reference sequence). V dropped 5 bases and J dropped 2 bases, with 13 bases sitting between them. The CDR3 consists of 14 residues. The CDR3 sequence is CASSLADGAYEQYF. As DNA, the CDR3 is TGTGCCAGTAGTCTGGCTGATGGAGCCTACGAGCAGTACTTC.

The chain combines TRBV5-1 with TRBJ2-1; 7 nucleotides line up with TRBD1. V was pared by 2 bases and J by 5 bases, with 4 bases of the junction left unmatched. The CDR3 contains 14 residues. From germline, CDR1 is SGHRS and CDR2 YFSETQ. This CDR3 reads CASSLRTGHNEQFF. In DNA, the CDR3 is TGCGCCAGCAGCTTACGGACAGGCCACAATGAGCAGTTCTTC.

The chain links TRBV6-5 to TRBJ1-4, with D tentatively TRBD1 (6 bases). V was clipped by 5 bases and J by 6 bases, with 16 bases between them. The germline V gene encodes CDR1 MNHEY and CDR2 SVGAGI. CDR3 length: 15 residues. The CDR3: CASSPLGGGDEKLFF. The CDR3 DNA follows: TGTGCCAGCAGTCCTCTTGGAGGGGGGGATGAAAAACTGTTTTTT.

The sample holds one count of this clone. The chain employs TRBV5-4 and TRBJ1-2; weak D call: TRBD1 (5 bases). The V end was cut by 2 bases, the J end by 0 bases, with 11 bases between. The CDR3 spans 15 residues. Germline values: CDR1 SGHNT, CDR2 YYREEE (reference sequence). The CDR3 reads CASSLTGVANYGYTF. The CDR3 DNA follows: TGTGCCAGCAGCTTAACGGGGGTAGCTAACTATGGCTACACCTTC.

The V and J genes are TRBV4-3 and TRBJ1-2, with 8 bases aligning to TRBD1. V gave up 4 bases and J gave up 5 bases; unmatched junction bases: 9. Germline values: CDR1 LGHNA, CDR2 YSLEER. The CDR3 extends over 15 amino acids. The CDR3 DNA is TGCGCCAGCAGCCTACAACCCGGGACAGGATATGGCTACACCTTC. Protein: CASSLQPGTGYGYTF.

This clone has more than one count but fewer than ten. V and J are TRBV9 and TRBJ1-2, with D possibly being TRBD1 (6 bases). The CDR3 covers 17 residues. V gave up 0 bases and J gave up 2 bases, with 17 bases separating them. Germline CDR1 is SGDLS and CDR2 is YYNGEE. CDR3 residues: CASSVGSLGGDNYGYTF. DNA of the CDR3: TGTGCCAGCAGCGTAGGCAGTTTAGGGGGGGACAACTATGGCTACACCTTC. The full variable domain, in which reference TRBV9 and TRBJ1-2 provide the parts outside the CDR3, is DSGVTQTPKHLITATGQRVTLRCSPRSGDLSVYWYQQSLDQGLQFLIQYYNGEERAKGNILERFSAQQFPDLHSELNLSSLELGDSALYFCASSVGSLGGDNYGYTFGSGTRLTVV.

The CDR3 DNA is TGTGCCAGCAGCTTAGGGCTAGGCGCCCCCAATGAAAAACTGTTTTTT. The encoded protein is CASSLGLGAPNEKLFF. The V gene is TRBV7-4, the J gene TRBJ1-4; the D is unclear. CDR3 length: 16 residues. Germline CDR1 and CDR2: SGHVT and SQSDAQ. V lost 1 base and J lost 5, with 14 bases in between.

The chain carries TRBV5-6 and TRBJ2-7; 8 nucleotides match TRBD1. V trimming: 4 bases; J trimming: 7 bases; junction bases outside the gene matches: 13. The CDR3 contains 15 residues. Germline assignment: CDR1 SGHDT and CDR2 YYEEEE. CDR3 DNA sequence: TGTGCCAGCAGCATGAGCGACAGGGGCAAGGTGGAGCAGTACTTC. Translation gives CASSMSDRGKVEQYF.

The CDR3 protein is CSGASGGAINEQFF. DNA of the CDR3: TGCAGCGGGGCTAGCGGGGGGGCTATCAATGAGCAGTTCTTC. The rearrangement joins TRBV29-1 to TRBJ2-1; 12 bases are shared with TRBD2. Trimming cost V 7 bases and J 6 bases; bases outside gene matches: 7. Looked up from germline, CDR1 is SQVTM and CDR2 is ANQGSEA. The CDR3 extends over 14 amino acids.

The chain employs TRBV7-3 and TRBJ2-1; tentatively, D is TRBD2 (5 bases). This CDR3 has 15 residues. V was shortened by 3 bases and J by 0 bases, with 9 bases between the two germline ends. Germline V gene sequence: CDR1 SGHTA, CDR2 FQGTGA. The chain's CDR3 is CASSFGGYSYNEQFF. The CDR3 DNA is TGTGCCAGCAGCTTTGGCGGGTACTCCTACAATGAGCAGTTCTTC.

The genes are TRBV7-8 and TRBJ2-3; 9 nucleotides agree with TRBD2. The CDR3 is 17 amino acids. V shed 1 base, J shed 2 bases, and the junction held 7 bases outside the gene matches. Germline loops: CDR1 SGHVS, CDR2 FQNEAQ. The CDR3 bases are TGTGCCAGCAGCTTAGTAGGGCGGGGGGGCCTCACAGATACGCAGTATTTT. Translating it yields CASSLVGRGGLTDTQYF.

The V call is TRBV3-1 (or the pseudogene TRBV3-2), the J call TRBJ2-7, with no clear D. V was clipped by 1 base and J by 6 bases, with 7 bases between them. CDR1 is LGHDT, CDR2 YNNKEL, per germline (reference sequence). The CDR3 is 12 residues long. The CDR3 protein is CASSQVRGEQYF. The CDR3 DNA sequence: TGTGCCAGCAGCCAAGTTCGAGGCGAGCAGTACTTC.

J is TRBJ1-4 and V is TRBV9, with D tentatively TRBD1 (5 bases). Trimming shortened V by 4 bases and J by 10 bases, and 20 bases separated the two germline ends. The CDR3 has 15 residues. Germline assignment: CDR1 SGDLS and CDR2 YYNGEE. CDR3 DNA sequence: TGTGCCAGCAGCCCCGCAACAGAGACGGGGGGAAAACTGTTTTTT. Its protein product is CASSPATETGGKLFF. The variable domain in full, completed from reference TRBV9 and TRBJ1-4, reads DSGVTQTPKHLITATGQRVTLRCSPRSGDLSVYWYQQSLDQGLQFLIQYYNGEERAKGNILERFSAQQFPDLHSELNLSSLELGDSALYFCASSPATETGGKLFFGSGTQLSVL.

The gene calls are TRBV7-6 and TRBJ2-5, with 9 bases lining up with TRBD1. Germline assignment: CDR1 SGHVS and CDR2 FNYEAQ. V shed 3 bases, J shed 4 bases, and the junction held 3 bases outside the gene matches. The CDR3 has 14 amino acids. DNA for the CDR3: TGTGCCAGCAGCTTCGGGACAGGGCTAGAGACCCAGTACTTC. This gives the protein CASSFGTGLETQYF.

The chain joins TRBV6-6 to TRBJ1-4; D not resolved. Trimming left V 7 bases short and J 6 bases short, with 9 bases between. Germline V gives CDR1 MNHNY, CDR2 SVGAGI (reference sequence). The CDR3 is 12 amino acids. CDR3 amino acids: CASTPLDEKLFF. In nucleotides, the CDR3 is TGTGCCAGCACCCCACTTGATGAAAAACTGTTTTTT.

The chain has TRBV10-3 and TRBJ2-5; 8 bases fit TRBD1. V lost 6 bases, J lost 2 bases, and 8 bases stayed unmatched. This CDR3 region has 15 residues. Looked up from germline, CDR1 is ENHRY and CDR2 is SYGVKD. CDR3 region: CAISNNRGMQETQYF. Here the CDR3 DNA reads TGTGCCATCAGCAATAACAGGGGGATGCAAGAGACCCAGTACTTC.

J is TRBJ2-2 and V is TRBV15; 7 bases align to TRBD1. J gave up 7 bases and V 0 bases, and 2 bases lay outside the gene matches. From germline, CDR1 is LNHNV and CDR2 YYDKDF (reference sequence). CDR3 length: 14 residues. The CDR3 DNA follows: TGTGCCACCAGCAGAGAGACAGGGTACGGGGAGCTGTTTTTT. Protein sequence: CATSRETGYGELFF.